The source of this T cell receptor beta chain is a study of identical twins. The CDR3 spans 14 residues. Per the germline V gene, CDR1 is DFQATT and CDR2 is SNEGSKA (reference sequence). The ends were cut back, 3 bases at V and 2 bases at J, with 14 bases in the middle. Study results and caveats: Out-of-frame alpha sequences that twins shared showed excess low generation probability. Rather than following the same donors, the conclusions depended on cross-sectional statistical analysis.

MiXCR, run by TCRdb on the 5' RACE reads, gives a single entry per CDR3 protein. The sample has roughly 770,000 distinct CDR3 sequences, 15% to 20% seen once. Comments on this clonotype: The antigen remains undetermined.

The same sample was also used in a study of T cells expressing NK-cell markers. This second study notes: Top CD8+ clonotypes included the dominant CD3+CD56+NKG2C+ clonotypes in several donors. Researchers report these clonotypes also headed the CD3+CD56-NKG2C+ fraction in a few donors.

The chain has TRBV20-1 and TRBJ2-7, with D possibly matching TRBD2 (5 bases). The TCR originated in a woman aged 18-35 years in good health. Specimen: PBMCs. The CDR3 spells CSARFMDGAYEQYF. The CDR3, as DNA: TGCAGTGCTAGGTTTATGGACGGGGCCTACGAGCAGTACTTC.